This is a list of T cell receptor beta chains from one sample in a study of T cell responses to AZD1222 COVID-19 vaccine. Some clones are missing from TCRdb's copy, which holds only in-frame ones; the method was immunoSEQ multiplex PCR. Found here are 150,000 or so clones, 75% to 90% of them singletons; the top ten hold 5.5% to 8%. Source: peripheral blood, taken after recovery from COVID-19. All receptors derive from an adult who had recovered from COVID-19. Each CDR3 is given with its conserved first and last residue. Fields, in order: CDR3 length, J gene, V gene, CDR3 protein.

19 | TRBJ2-6 | TRBV29-1 | CSVEDEGQELVSGANVLTF
16 | TRBJ2-7 | TRBV5-4 | CASSPRQVRGNYEQYF
13 | TRBJ1-4 | TRBV13 | CASSLGGNEKLFF
11 | TRBJ2-1 | TRBV7-3 | CASSLNNEQFF
14 | TRBJ1-6 | TRBV10-2 | CASRETGFDSPLHF
13 | TRBJ2-7 | TRBV29-1 | CSAGDSSYNEQYF
15 | TRBJ1-1 | TRBV5-4 | CASSPSGHRNTEAFF
14 | TRBJ1-1 | TRBV6-5 | CASSSLGGNTEAFF
12 | TRBJ1-6 | TRBV6-6 | CASSSQGSSLHF
16 | TRBJ1-5 | TRBV19 | CASSMATEGWNQPQHF
14 | TRBJ2-5 | TRBV3-1/TRBV3-2 | CASSQGSRSLTQYF
17 | TRBJ2-7 | TRBV7-9 | CASSISADSDFSYEQYF
13 | TRBJ2-7 | TRBV9 | CASSGDGSYEQYF
13 | TRBJ2-5 | TRBV11-2 | CASSSSRQETQYF
21 | TRBJ2-3 | TRBV3-1/TRBV3-2 | CASSSLGASGGPSQSSGTQYF
16 | TRBJ2-1 | TRBV27 | CASSSGLTGADNEQFF
15 | TRBJ2-7 | TRBV14 | CASSQGTFKGYEQYF